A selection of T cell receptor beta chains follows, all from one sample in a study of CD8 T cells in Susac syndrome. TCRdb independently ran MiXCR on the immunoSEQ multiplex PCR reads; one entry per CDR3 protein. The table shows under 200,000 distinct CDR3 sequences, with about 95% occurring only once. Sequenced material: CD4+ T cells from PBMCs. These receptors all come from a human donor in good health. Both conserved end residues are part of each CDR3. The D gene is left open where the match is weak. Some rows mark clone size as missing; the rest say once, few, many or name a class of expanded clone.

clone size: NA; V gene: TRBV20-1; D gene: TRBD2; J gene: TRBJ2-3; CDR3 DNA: TGCAGTGCTAACTTAGCGGGGGGTAGAACAGATACGCAGTATTTT; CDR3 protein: CSANLAGGRTDTQYF
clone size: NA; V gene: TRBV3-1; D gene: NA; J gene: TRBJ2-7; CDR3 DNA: TGTGCCAGCAGCCTCCTAGGTCGGCAGTACTTC; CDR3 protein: CASSLLGRQYF
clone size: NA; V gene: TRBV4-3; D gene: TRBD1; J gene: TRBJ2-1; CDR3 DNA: TGCGCCAGCAGCCCGGACAGGGCCTTAGGGCGGGATGAGCAGTTCTTC; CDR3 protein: CASSPDRALGRDEQFF
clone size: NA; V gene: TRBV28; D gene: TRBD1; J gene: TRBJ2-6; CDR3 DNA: TGTGCCAGCAGTCCAGGACAGGGCGGGCCTGGGGCCAACGTCCTGACTTTC; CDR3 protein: CASSPGQGGPGANVLTF
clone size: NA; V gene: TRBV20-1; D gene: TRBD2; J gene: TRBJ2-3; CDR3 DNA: TGCAGTGCTAGAGAACCGACTAGCGGGGGGGCCCGAGTAAATACGCAGTATTTT; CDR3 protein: CSAREPTSGGARVNTQYF
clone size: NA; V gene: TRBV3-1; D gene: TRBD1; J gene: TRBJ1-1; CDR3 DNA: TGTGCCAGCAGGGTTCGGACAGGAGACATGAACACTGAAGCTTTCTTT; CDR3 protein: CASRVRTGDMNTEAFF
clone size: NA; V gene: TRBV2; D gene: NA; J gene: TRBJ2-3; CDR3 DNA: TGTGCCAGCAGGGAGGGAAGAGGCACAGATACGCAGTATTTT; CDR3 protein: CASREGRGTDTQYF
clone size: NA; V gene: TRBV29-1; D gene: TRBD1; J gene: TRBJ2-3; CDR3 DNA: TGCAGCGTTAATGCCGGGACAGGGACTACAGATACGCAGTATTTT; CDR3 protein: CSVNAGTGTTDTQYF
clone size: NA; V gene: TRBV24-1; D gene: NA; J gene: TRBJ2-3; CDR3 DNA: TGTGCCACCAGTGATCCGTTAAGGCCGCAGTATTTT; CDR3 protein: CATSDPLRPQYF
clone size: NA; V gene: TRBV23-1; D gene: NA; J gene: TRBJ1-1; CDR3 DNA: TGCGCCAGCAGTCACCATTTCGACGGGAAGGGGACTGAAGCTTTCTTT; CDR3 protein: CASSHHFDGKGTEAFF
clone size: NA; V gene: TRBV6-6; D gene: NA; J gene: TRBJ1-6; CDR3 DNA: TGTGCCGGAGGGTTCTATAATTCACCCCTCCACTTT; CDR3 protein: CAGGFYNSPLHF
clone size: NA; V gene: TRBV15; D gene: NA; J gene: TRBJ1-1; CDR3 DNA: TGTGCCACCAGCAGACAGGGAGTTGAAGCTTTCTTT; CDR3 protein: CATSRQGVEAFF
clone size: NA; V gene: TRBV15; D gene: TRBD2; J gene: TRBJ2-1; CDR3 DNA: TGTGCCACCAGGTCGGGGGGGAACAATGAGCAGTTCTTC; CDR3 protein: CATRSGGNNEQFF
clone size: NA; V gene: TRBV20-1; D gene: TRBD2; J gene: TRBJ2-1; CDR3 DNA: TGCAGTGTTTTTCCCGGACTAGCGGGGGCTGAGCAGTTCTTC; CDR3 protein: CSVFPGLAGAEQFF
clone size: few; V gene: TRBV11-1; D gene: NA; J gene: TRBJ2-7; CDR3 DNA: TGTGCCAGCAGCCAAAGACCCGGGACCGGAGTCTACGAGCAGTACTTC; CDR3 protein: CASSQRPGTGVYEQYF
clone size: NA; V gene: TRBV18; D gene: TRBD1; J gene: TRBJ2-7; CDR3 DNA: TGTGCCAGCTCACCGCAGACAGGGGGCTTCTACGAGCAGTACTTC; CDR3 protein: CASSPQTGGFYEQYF
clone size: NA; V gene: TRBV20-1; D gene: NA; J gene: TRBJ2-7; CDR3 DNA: TGCAGTGCTAGAGATCCGCCCGAGCAGTACTTC; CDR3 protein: CSARDPPEQYF
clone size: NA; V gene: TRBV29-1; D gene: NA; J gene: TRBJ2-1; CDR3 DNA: TGCAGCGTTGGGACCGCCACGGACAATGAGCAGTTCTTC; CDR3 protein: CSVGTATDNEQFF
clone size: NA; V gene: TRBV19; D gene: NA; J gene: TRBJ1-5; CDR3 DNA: TGTGCCAGTAACGAGCTCGGGCAGCCCCAGCATTTT; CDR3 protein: CASNELGQPQHF
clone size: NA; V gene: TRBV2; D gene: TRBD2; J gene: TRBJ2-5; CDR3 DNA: TGTGCCAGCAGGTTCCTAGCGGGGCAAGAGACCCAGTACTTC; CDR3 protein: CASRFLAGQETQYF
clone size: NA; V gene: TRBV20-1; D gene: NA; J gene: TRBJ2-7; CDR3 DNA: TGCAGTGCTAGAGCTCGAGGGGGGTCCCCATACGAGCAGTACTTC; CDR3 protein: CSARARGGSPYEQYF
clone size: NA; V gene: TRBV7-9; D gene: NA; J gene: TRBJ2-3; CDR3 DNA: TGTGCCAGCAGCTACGCCCTTAGCGATACGCAGTATTTT; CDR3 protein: CASSYALSDTQYF
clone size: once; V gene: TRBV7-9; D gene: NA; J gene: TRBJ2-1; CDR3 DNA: TGTGCCAGCAGTCAAGCCTCCGGGGATGAGCAGTTCTTC; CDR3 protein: CASSQASGDEQFF
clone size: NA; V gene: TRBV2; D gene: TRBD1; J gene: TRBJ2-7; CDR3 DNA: TGTGCCAGCAGAACCGGGACAGGGGGCCACTACGAGCAGTACTTC; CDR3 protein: CASRTGTGGHYEQYF
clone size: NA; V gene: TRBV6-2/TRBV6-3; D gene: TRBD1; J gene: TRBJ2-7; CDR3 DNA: TGTGCCAGCAGTACCACACAGGGGGCAGGCTACGAGCAGTACTTC; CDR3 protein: CASSTTQGAGYEQYF
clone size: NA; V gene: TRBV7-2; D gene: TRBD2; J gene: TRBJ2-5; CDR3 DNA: TGTGCCAGCAGCTTCCCAGCGGGGGGCCAAGAGACCCAGTACTTC; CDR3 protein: CASSFPAGGQETQYF
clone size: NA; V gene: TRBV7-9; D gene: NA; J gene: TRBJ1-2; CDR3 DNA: TGTGCCAGCAGCCCCGGGACGGCAACTTATGGCTACACCTTC; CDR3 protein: CASSPGTATYGYTF